Below are 10 T cell receptor beta chains sequenced from a single sample in a study of blood T cell repertoires in COVID-19. TCRdb keeps only in-frame clones here, not all; method: immunoSEQ multiplex PCR. The sample consists of about 330,000 clones, about 83% of them appearing once. The sample consisted of peripheral blood. The source is a woman aged 45-65 years with acute or convalescent COVID-19.

CDR3 sequence: CASRPTGGNQPQHF. The DNA for the CDR3 is TGTGCCAGCAGGCCGACAGGGGGCAATCAGCCCCAGCATTTT. V gene TRBV6-5 combines with J gene TRBJ1-5; TRBD1 matches at 8 bases. Germline CDR1 MNHEY, CDR2 SVGAGI. V lost 6 bases, J lost 2 bases, and 3 bases stayed unmatched. The CDR3 has 14 amino acids.

The chain links TRBV23-1 to TRBJ1-1; TRBD1 is a possible D gene (5 bases). TRBV23-1 is treated as an ORF (open reading frame) with a function not yet certain. CDR3 length equals 11 residues. The germline V and J ends were trimmed by 10 bases and 11 bases, with 17 bases remaining between them. CDR3 sequence: CANSLGGDAFF. The CDR3 DNA follows: TGCGCCAACTCCTTGGGGGGGGACGCTTTCTTT.

This clone was detected a few times. The chain combines TRBV10-1 with TRBJ2-6; TRBD2 might be the D (5 bases). Trimming shortened V by 3 bases and J by 4 bases, and 10 bases separated the two germline ends. Germline V lookup: CDR1 WNHNN, CDR2 SYGVQD (reference sequence). The CDR3 is 15 amino acids. CDR3 bases: TGCGCCAGCAGTGATTCGGGGTCCGGGGCCAACGTCCTGACTTTC. This gives the protein CASSDSGSGANVLTF.

This rearrangement joins TRBV18 to TRBJ2-6; D is possibly TRBD1 (5 bases). Trimming removed 4 bases at V and 4 bases at J, with 8 bases between. The CDR3 consists of 14 residues. The germline V gene has CDR1 KGHSH and CDR2 LQKENI. The CDR3 loop is CASSRAGGANVLTF. The CDR3 region has the DNA TGTGCCAGCTCACGAGCAGGGGGGGCCAACGTCCTGACTTTC.

This clone was recorded only once. This chain joins TRBV27 and TRBJ2-2; a weak D match, TRBD2 (5 bases). Per germline, CDR1 MNHEY and CDR2 SMNVEV (reference sequence). V lost 5 bases and J lost 3, with 19 bases in between. This CDR3 has 17 residues. The CDR3 protein is CASSPEGASRDTGELFF. The DNA for the CDR3 is TGTGCCAGCAGTCCCGAGGGTGCGAGCCGGGACACCGGGGAGCTGTTTTTT.

This sequence joins TRBV4-1 and TRBJ1-5, with D perhaps matching TRBD1 (5 bases). Germline loops: CDR1 MGHRA, CDR2 YSYEKL. V lost 0 bases to trimming and J lost 2 bases, with 8 bases between them. The CDR3 sequence is 15 residues long. The CDR3 region has the DNA TGCGCCAGCAGCCAAGAAGAACAGGGCAATCAGCCCCAGCATTTT. Translating it yields CASSQEEQGNQPQHF.

This clone has only one observation. The chain recombines TRBV3-1 (or the pseudogene TRBV3-2) with TRBJ1-1; D is undetermined. The CDR3 spans 13 residues. Germline loops: CDR1 LGHDT, CDR2 YNNKEL (reference sequence). V lost 4 bases, J lost 1 base, and 7 bases lay in between. The CDR3 DNA reads TGTGCCAGCAGCCCTTACAGGAACACTGAAGCTTTCTTT. The encoded protein is CASSPYRNTEAFF.

V usage is TRBV18 and J usage is TRBJ2-7, with TRBD2 matching 16 bases. Germline CDR1 and CDR2: KGHSH and LQKENI. CDR3 length equals 17 residues. Unmatched junction bases numbered 11, after V lost 7 bases and J lost 5 bases. Here the CDR3 DNA reads TGTGCCAGCTACCCGGGACTAGCGGGAGGGCCGCGGGACGAGCAGTACTTC. The encoded protein is CASYPGLAGGPRDEQYF.

This clone was detected once. The CDR3 here is CASSYSEGGETQYF. CDR3 coding DNA: TGTGCCAGCAGTTACTCGGAGGGCGGAGAGACCCAGTACTTC. This rearrangement joins TRBV6-6 to TRBJ2-5, with D perhaps matching TRBD2 (6 bases). The CDR3 runs 14 residues. Germline lookup yields CDR1 MNHNY and CDR2 SVGAGI (reference sequence). Trimming cost V 0 bases and J 4 bases, with 9 bases left between them.

This clone was counted only a few times. The chain carries TRBV19 and TRBJ1-1; 10 positions match TRBD1. The J segment lost 0 bases and the V segment lost 4 bases, leaving 5 bases of the junction unmatched. The germline gives CDR1 LNHDA, CDR2 SQIVND (reference sequence). There are 16 residues in the CDR3. DNA for the CDR3: TGTGCCAGTAGTAGGGGACAGGGGACGATGAACACTGAAGCTTTCTTT. Translated, it gives CASSRGQGTMNTEAFF. The full variable domain, rest sourced from reference TRBV19 and TRBJ1-1, is DGGITQSPKYLFRKEGQNVTLSCEQNLNHDAMYWYRQDPGQGLRLIYYSQIVNDFQKGDIAEGYSVSREKKESFPLTVTSAQKNPTAFYLCASSRGQGTMNTEAFFGQGTRLTVV.